This passage covers 13 T cell receptor beta chains from one sample sequenced in a study of regulatory T cells in long-lasting Graves disease listed by TCRdb under 2021. Preparation of the library involved multiplex PCR. Sequencing relied on an Illumina HiSeq 4000. CDR3 regions were amplified by Arm-PCR with iRepertoire HTBI primers to construct TCR beta libraries. The public reads were reanalyzed by TCRdb: fastp trimming at Q25, MiXCR alignment, in-frame beta chains only. Every entry covers one CDR3 protein and lists the most common genes and DNA from its rows. The sample includes about 440,000 distinct CDR3 sequences, with just under 15% observed a single time. 16% of the sample belongs to the ten largest clones. What this sample's time point label stands for: newly diagnosed GD, antithyroid drugs for less than 3 months. RNA was extracted from PBMCs in TRIzol for both TCR sequencing and RNA sequencing.

This sample was shared with a second study, whose subject was T cells in Graves' hyperthyroidism and ophthalmopathy.

Specimen: peripheral blood mononuclear cells (PBMCs), collected at new diagnosis, from a patient treated with antithyroid drugs. The source of these receptors is a woman aged 25 to 39 with Graves disease. Donor details come from another sample of the same person, matched by shared clones.

The chain joins TRBV7-9 to TRBJ2-7; D is perhaps TRBD2 (5 bases). Germline values: CDR1 SEHNR, CDR2 FQNEAQ (reference sequence). Trimming took off 5 bases at V and 3 bases at J, with 11 bases between the two ends. This CDR3 is built from 13 residues. The CDR3 loop reads CASSKRENYEQYF. CDR3 sequence (DNA): TGTGCCAGCAGCAAACGGGAAAACTACGAGCAGTACTTC.

Worth noting for this clonotype: A much larger clone differs by one base, so this may be a read error. The chain joins TRBV30 to TRBJ2-3; D might be TRBD2 (6 bases). The CDR3 sequence is 13 residues long. With 4 bases removed from V and 9 bases from J, the gap between germline ends came to 17 bases. Germline-derived CDR1 and CDR2 are GTSNPN and SVGIG (reference sequence). CDR3 bases: TGTGCCTGGAATTCGACGGGAGCCTCCACGCAGTATTTT. Its translation is CAWNSTGASTQYF. Using reference TRBV30 and TRBJ2-3 for the parts outside the CDR3, the full variable domain is SQTIHQWPATLVQPVGSPLSLECTVEGTSNPNLYWYRQAAGRGLQLLFYSVGIGQISSEVPQNLSASRPQDRQFILSSKKLLLSDSGFYLCAWNSTGASTQYFGPGTRLTVL.

The sample holds many counts of this clonotype. The gene calls are TRBV2 and TRBJ2-4; 7 nucleotides agree with TRBD2. Germline assignment: CDR1 SNHLY and CDR2 FYNNEI. The CDR3 consists of 14 residues. V lost 4 bases and J lost 7; bases outside the gene matches: 7. This CDR3 is CASSASVGGNIQYF. CDR3 nucleotide sequence: TGTGCCAGCAGTGCCTCCGTGGGGGGGAACATTCAGTACTTC.

This clonotype was observed many times. The rearrangement uses TRBV20-1 and TRBJ2-1; 10 bases fit TRBD2. Germline V lookup: CDR1 DFQATT, CDR2 SNEGSKA (reference sequence). J was trimmed by 7 bases and V by 3 bases; bases with no gene match: 9. The CDR3 sequence is 15 residues long. CDR3 DNA: TGCAGTGCTAGGTCGGAGTCTAGCGGGAGAAATGAGCAGTTCTTC. Its translation: CSARSESSGRNEQFF.

About this clonotype itself: A far bigger clonotype differs at one base, so this is likely a read error. The chain is built from TRBV12-3 or TRBV12-4 and TRBJ2-6; 10 positions match TRBD2. The J call may be in error: the DNA end matches TRBJ2-7 better. CDR3 length: 17 amino acids. For the CDR3, the DNA is TGTGCCAGCAGTTTAGAGGTAGGGACTAGCGCGAGACTCGAGCAGTACTTC. Protein product: CASSLEVGTSARLEQYF.

This clonotype was detected only a few times. DNA for the CDR3: TGTGCCAGCAGCTCATCGACTAGCGGGGGCTACAATGAGCAGTTCTTC. Its protein product is CASSSSTSGGYNEQFF. V gene TRBV9 combines with J gene TRBJ2-1; 12 nucleotides agree with TRBD2. Losses at the gene ends were 4 bases for V and 3 bases for J; bases not matched to a gene: 5. CDR1 is SGDLS and CDR2 is YYNGEE in the germline V gene. The CDR3 runs to 16 residues.

This clonotype has at least ten counts. This sequence joins TRBV12-3 or TRBV12-4 and TRBJ2-6; D assignment may be TRBD1 or TRBD2 (5 bases each). The V end was cut by 6 bases, the J end by 0 bases, with 15 bases between. The CDR3 covers 17 residues. The CDR3 bases are TGTGCCAGCAGCCAGCCGGGACGGAGCTCTGGGGCCAACGTCCTGACTTTC. Translating gives CASSQPGRSSGANVLTF.

This clonotype showed up many times. The chain recombines TRBV6-5 with TRBJ1-6; no clear D gene. The germline CDR1 and CDR2 sequences are MNHEY and SVGAGI. This CDR3 contains 15 residues. The V end was cut by 1 base, the J end by 9 bases, with 13 bases between. The CDR3 DNA is TGTGCCAGCAGTTACTATACTTCCTTTGGTTCACCCCTCCACTTT. Protein product: CASSYYTSFGSPLHF.

CDR3 DNA: TGTGCCTCCAACCGCCTGACAGGGACCGTCACCGGGGAGCTGTTTTTT. Amino acid sequence: CASNRLTGTVTGELFF. The chain couples TRBV30 to TRBJ2-2; 7 positions agree with TRBD1. The junction had 15 bases not matched to a gene; V was cut back by 7 bases and J by 4 bases. This CDR3 is built from 16 residues. The germline CDR1 and CDR2 sequences are GTSNPN and SVGIG (reference sequence).

This clonotype has only a few counts. This rearrangement joins TRBV5-1 to TRBJ1-1; TRBD1 is a possible D gene (5 bases). The germline V gene encodes CDR1 SGHRS and CDR2 YFSETQ. V was trimmed by 4 bases and J by 0 bases, leaving 19 bases between them. The CDR3 has 17 amino acids. The CDR3 here is CASSRYSGTGMNTEAFF. The CDR3 DNA follows: TGCGCCAGCAGCCGATACTCCGGGACGGGAATGAACACTGAAGCTTTCTTT.

This clonotype was picked up a small number of times. The chain combines TRBV19 with TRBJ1-2, with D possibly being TRBD1 (5 bases). The CDR3 totals 14 residues. Germline loops: CDR1 LNHDA, CDR2 SQIVND (reference sequence). V lost 2 bases to trimming and J lost 3 bases, with 10 bases between them. The CDR3 sequence: CASSISRQHYGYTF. The CDR3 coding sequence is TGTGCCAGTAGTATAAGTCGACAGCACTATGGCTACACCTTC.

This clonotype was recorded at least ten times. CDR3 region: CASRQTGTSNQPQHF. The CDR3 DNA reads as TGTGCCAGCAGACAGACAGGGACTAGCAATCAGCCCCAGCATTTT. The chain links TRBV6-2 or TRBV6-3 to TRBJ1-5; 7 nucleotides match TRBD1. With 6 bases clipped from V and 0 bases from J, the junction kept 5 bases outside the gene matches. CDR3 length: 15 residues. Germline V lookup: CDR1 MNHEY, CDR2 SVGEGT.

This clonotype was seen more than once but under ten times. The CDR3 spells CASSVARDRVEEYGYTF. Written as DNA, the CDR3 is TGTGCCAGCAGCGTAGCACGGGACAGAGTCGAGGAATATGGCTACACCTTC. This chain uses TRBV9 with TRBJ1-2; 7 bases align to TRBD1. The CDR3 is 17 amino acids. V lost 0 bases and J lost 5; bases outside the gene matches: 13. The germline gives CDR1 SGDLS, CDR2 YYNGEE.